One T cell receptor beta chain is described in this entry. Its antigen is still unknown. The source of the sample is a study of T-cell reconstitution after alpha-beta-depleted transplantation in children. As it was prepared, the TCRbeta library received unique molecular identifiers. TCRdb passed the PCR reads through MiXCR, listing each CDR3 protein once. The table shows over 85,000 distinct CDR3 sequences, with 4.5% to 7.5% occurring only once. CDR1 and CDR2 from the germline V gene are MDHEN and SYDVKM. This CDR3 contains 15 residues. Trimming took off 6 bases at V and 5 bases at J, with 17 bases between the two ends. General study results and limits: TCRbeta diversity was high at day 60 in some patients (a result of surviving recipient T cells and thymic progenitors). Expanded graft clones, several hundred of them, were reportedly the source of alpha-beta T cells about two months after transplant. By one year post-transplant, T-cell counts and diversity largely arose from T cells that were newly produced.

The TCR originated in a female patient aged 2 to 10 who had a stem cell transplant for Fanconi anemia, so the T cells may come from the graft donor. The chain employs TRBV28 and TRBJ2-4, with D maybe TRBD1 (6 bases). This specimen was PBMCs, mostly from graft donor cells, taken 60 days after TCRalphabeta/CD19-depleted stem cell transplant. The CDR3 region is CASSTKDSVQNIQYF. The CDR3 coding sequence is TGTGCCAGCAGCACGAAGGACAGCGTACAAAACATTCAGTACTTC.